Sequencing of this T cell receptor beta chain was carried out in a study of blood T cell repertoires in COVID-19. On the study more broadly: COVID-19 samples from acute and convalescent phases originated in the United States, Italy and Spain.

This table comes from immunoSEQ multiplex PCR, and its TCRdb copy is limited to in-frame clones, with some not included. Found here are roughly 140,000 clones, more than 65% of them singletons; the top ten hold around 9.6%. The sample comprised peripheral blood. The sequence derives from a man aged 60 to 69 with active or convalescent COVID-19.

CDR3 in amino acids: CASSSPGTGVGQPQHF. In DNA, the CDR3 is TGTGCCAGCAGCTCCCCCGGGACAGGGGTCGGGCAGCCCCAGCATTTT. The chain recombines TRBV7-2 with TRBJ1-5; 10 bases fit TRBD1. The trim removed 4 bases at V and 7 bases at J, leaving 10 bases unmatched. CDR1 and CDR2 (germline): SGHTA, FQGNSA. The CDR3 is 16 residues long.